This TCR beta chain was sequenced during a study of CD4 T cell repertoires in COVID-19 listed by TCRdb under 2021. Looking at the study overall: For cross-reactivity analysis, CFSE-low cells were expanded with IL-2 for around 10 days and were then relabeled and restimulated with spike proteins from other coronaviruses. TCR Vbeta repertoire analysis of SARS-CoV-2-reactive T cells was conducted at the subset level in three recovered individuals. The study characterized naturally processed CD4+ T cell responses to SARS-CoV-2 spike and nucleoprotein in COVID-19-recovered individuals, using TCR Vbeta sequencing to assess clonal composition. What the work shows at the level of the full study, not this receptor alone: Several of the most expanded SARS-CoV-2-reactive clonotypes were present in two or all three memory subsets, which suggests intraclonal diversification. Between 7 and 25% of SARS-CoV-2 clonotypes were also found in SARS-CoV and/or HKU1 spike-stimulated secondary cultures, consistent with cross-reactivity.

Reading from cysteine to phenylalanine, the CDR3 counts 14 amino acids. Only the CDR3 DNA is retained, 42 bases long and in frame from the first base. V is shortened by 3 bases, J by 1 base, and the region joining them spans 9 bases. As encoded in the germline V gene (reference sequence), CDR1 is LNHDA while CDR2 is SQIVND. Library preparation was by the immunoSEQ multiplex PCR assay. The original methods were these. The Chao-Jaccard similarity index and counts of shared clonotypes were used to quantify repertoire overlap between subsets. Sourced from immuneACCESS, this table was stored by TCRdb with only in-frame sequences that have V and J called. A share of the clones is absent; for the studies checked, an unresolved V gene accounts for under half, and the remainder has no known explanation. The V and J calls and clone size were taken over from that table, and D and trimming were inferred from the DNA. In this sample the table shows 20,000 to 25,000 clones, around nine tenths of which occur a single time. The ten largest clones take up roughly 0.6% of the sample.

Memory T cell samples that were not cultured went straight to sequencing right after ex vivo isolation. CD4+ total memory, central memory, effector memory and circulating T follicular helper cells were isolated from peripheral blood mononuclear cells. Comments on this clone: Its specific antigen is unknown. Base qualities are missing; no much larger clone stands one base away.

This clonotype was obtained from a human donor who had COVID-19. The sample in question was central memory CD4+ T cells from blood, obtained before the COVID-19 pandemic. What the cell subset or site label conveys for this sample: CD4+ T central memory cells. The chain is made from TRBV19 and TRBJ1-1; no D segment can be confidently identified. The encoded CDR3 is CASSMFLGNTEAFF. The DNA sequence reads TGTGCCAGTAGTATGTTTCTAGGGAACACTGAAGCTTTCTTT.